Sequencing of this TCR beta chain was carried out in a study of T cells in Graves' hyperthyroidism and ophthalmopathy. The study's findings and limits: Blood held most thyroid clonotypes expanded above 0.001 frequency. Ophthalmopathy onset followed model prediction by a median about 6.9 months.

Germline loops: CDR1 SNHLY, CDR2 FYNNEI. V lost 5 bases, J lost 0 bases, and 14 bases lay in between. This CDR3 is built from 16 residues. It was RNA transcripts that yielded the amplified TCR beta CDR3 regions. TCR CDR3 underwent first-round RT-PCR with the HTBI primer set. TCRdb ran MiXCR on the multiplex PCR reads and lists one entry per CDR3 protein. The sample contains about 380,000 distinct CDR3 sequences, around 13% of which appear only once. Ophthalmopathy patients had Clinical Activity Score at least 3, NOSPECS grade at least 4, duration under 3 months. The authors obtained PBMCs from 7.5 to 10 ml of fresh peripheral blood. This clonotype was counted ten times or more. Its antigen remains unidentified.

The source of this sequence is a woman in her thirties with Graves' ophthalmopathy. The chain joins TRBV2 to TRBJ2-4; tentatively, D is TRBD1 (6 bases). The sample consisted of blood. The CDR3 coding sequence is TGTGCCAGCAGTCAGGGACACGCACTAGCCAAAAACATTCAGTACTTC. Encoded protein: CASSQGHALAKNIQYF.